The clone carrying this TCR beta chain came up once. Antigen unknown. The method was immunoSEQ multiplex PCR; TCRdb's version includes in-frame clones alone and lacks a portion of them. The sample includes 2 million to 2.5 million clones, about 94% of them seen just once. The CDR3 spans 15 residues. The trim removed 3 bases at V and 3 bases at J, leaving 5 bases unmatched. Germline CDR1 reads SGHTA; CDR2 reads FQGNSA. The data belong to a study of shared clonotypes between healthy human individuals. General observations from the study: On the whole, naive subsets had larger estimated richness than memory subsets had. The donor pool, a small one, limited the genetic and exposure-history diversity represented.

Caucasian adults living in Nashville, Tennessee, provided all samples. Splitting the CD4+ cells yielded a CD45RA+ naive subset and a CD45RA-negative memory subset. The specimen was naive CD4+ T cells sorted from blood. Subset of the sample: CD45RA+ positively selected. This TCR came from a man between 18 and 35 years old in good health. The chain joins TRBV7-2 to TRBJ2-3, with 8 nucleotides matching TRBD2. The CDR3 loop is CASSFRSSGTDTQYF. The CDR3 DNA reads TGTGCCAGCAGCTTTAGGTCTAGCGGGACAGATACGCAGTATTTT.